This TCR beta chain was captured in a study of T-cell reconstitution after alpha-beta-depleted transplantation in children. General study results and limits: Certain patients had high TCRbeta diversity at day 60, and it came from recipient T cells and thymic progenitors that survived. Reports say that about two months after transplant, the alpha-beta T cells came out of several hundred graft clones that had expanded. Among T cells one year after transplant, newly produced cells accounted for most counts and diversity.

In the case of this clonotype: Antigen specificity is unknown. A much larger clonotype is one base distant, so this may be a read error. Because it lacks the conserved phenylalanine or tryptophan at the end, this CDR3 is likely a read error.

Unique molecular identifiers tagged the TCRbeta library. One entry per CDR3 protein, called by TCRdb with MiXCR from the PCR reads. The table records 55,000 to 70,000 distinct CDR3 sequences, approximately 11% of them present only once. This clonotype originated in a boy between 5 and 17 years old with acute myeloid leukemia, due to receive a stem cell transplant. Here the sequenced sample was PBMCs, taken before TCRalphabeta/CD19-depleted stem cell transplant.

For the CDR3, the DNA is TGTGCCAGCAGCTCGGGACTTCCGAATTCACCCCTCCACTCT. Its translation is CASSSGLPNSPLHS. This sequence joins TRBV7-6 and TRBJ1-6; possibly TRBD1 for D (5 bases). The CDR3 is made up of 14 amino acids. Trimming shortened V by 4 bases and J by 7 bases, and 11 bases separated the two germline ends. Germline V gene data show CDR1 as SGHVS and CDR2 as FNYEAQ.